This T cell receptor beta chain was sequenced for a study of human T cells and chemical hapten exposure. Study at large: Alopecia areata, totalis or universalis was found in mostly female patients. Study conclusions and caveats: The study found expanded TCRs formed significantly more large CDR3 similarity clusters than controls.

Comments on this clonotype: Its antigen is still unknown.

CDR1 and CDR2 from the germline V gene are SNHLY and FYNNEI. The CDR3 contains 12 residues. With 4 bases removed from V and 5 bases from J, the gap between germline ends came to 8 bases. Time point described: pre-sensitization, week 0. Treatment described: therapeutic diphenylcyclopropenone sensitization with weekly scalp DPC. TCRdb reanalysed the RACE reads using MiXCR and keeps one entry per CDR3 protein. Seen here are about 180,000 distinct CDR3 sequences, under 35% observed once, and the top ten hold less than 3%. Here the sequenced sample was whole blood, taken in connection with sensitization to the hapten diphenylcyclopropenone (DPC). This TCR was recovered from a woman in her thirties with alopecia areata. Some clones in this sample may be carry-over from other donors' samples. The V call is TRBV2, the J call TRBJ1-1, with D maybe TRBD1 (5 bases). The CDR3 DNA sequence: TGTGCCAGCAGTGCCAGGGAGACTGAAGCTTTCTTT. This encodes CASSARETEAFF.